Listed below are T cell receptor beta chains from one sample, sequenced in a study of blood T cell repertoires in COVID-19. Here immunoSEQ multiplex PCR was the method, and the copy in TCRdb shows in-frame clones only, minus some. The repertoire holds roughly 180,000 clones, with 75% to 90% as singletons. The source material was PBMCs or T cells enriched from blood (not recorded which). All receptors come from a man aged 40-55 years who had recovered from COVID-19. Each CDR3 is given with its conserved first and last residue.

V gene,CDR3 protein
TRBV7-9,CASSLGGMWASGNTGELFF
TRBV14,CASRTTVGLLGYTF
TRBV21-1,CASSFRGSNSPEQYF
TRBV5-6,CASSFQTGPQPQHF
TRBV30,CAWTGTDSGNTIYF
TRBV2,CASSVGLAGDGTGELFF
TRBV3-1/TRBV3-2,CASSGGAVNTGELFF
TRBV5-1,CASSLVGGSSYNEQFF
TRBV27,CASSSRQGPERELFF
TRBV11-3,CASSLSRLNSPLHF
TRBV19,CASSNRWGQGTYEQYF
TRBV11-3,CASSLGGSGNTEAFF
TRBV28,CASSLSVLSYEQYF
TRBV28,CASSLGLGEKLFF
TRBV6-5,CASVGDSYGYTF
TRBV7-8,CASSLAGAHYEQYF
TRBV5-1,CASSLAGGQGDEQYF
TRBV9,CASSAGGYRGDIQYF
TRBV30,CAWSVAGVEQYF
TRBV4-1,CASSLAAMPSNEQFF